This TCR beta chain emerged from a study of blood T cell repertoires in COVID-19. As for the study in general: From the United States, Italy and Spain came samples of acute and convalescent COVID-19.

Per the authors' pipeline: Cell counts per sample came from amplifying reference gene primers. Generated by immunoSEQ multiplex PCR, the TCRdb table keeps only in-frame clones and is missing some. V, J and clone size were drawn from that table, and D and trimming were deduced from the DNA. Among 400,000 to 500,000 clones listed, roughly 84% were seen once. V shed 2 bases and J shed 0 bases, with 22 bases lying between them. The CDR3 loop spans 19 amino acids. This sequence joins TRBV23-1 and TRBJ1-2, with D unclear. TRBV23-1 is recorded as an ORF, its role being uncertain. This sequence was found in a woman younger than 35 who had been exposed to COVID-19. The material sequenced was PBMCs or T cells enriched from blood (not recorded which). The DNA for the CDR3 is TGCGCCAGCAGTCAAAGTAATCAGGAACCTCGAAATACTAACTATGGCTACACCTTC. Protein sequence: CASSQSNQEPRNTNYGYTF.